Sequencing of this T cell receptor beta chain was carried out in a study of blood T cell repertoires in COVID-19. Across the study: The United States, Italy and Spain provided the acute and convalescent COVID-19 samples. T cells, B-cell-depleted T cells, or PBMCs supplied cDNA or gDNA.

Deletions cut 0 bases from V and 5 bases from J, with 12 bases between. From germline, CDR1 is LGHNA and CDR2 YSLEER. The CDR3 contains 15 residues. Per the original methods: How many nucleated cells were present was estimated from reference gene primer amplification. TCRdb keeps only in-frame clones here, not all; method: immunoSEQ multiplex PCR. From that table come the V and J calls and clone size; the DNA was used to work out D and trimming. Of about 25,000 clones in the sample, 88% are singletons; the top ten hold about 16%. This clonotype originated in a man in his 70s with acute or convalescent COVID-19. Sequences were obtained from peripheral blood. The V gene is TRBV4-3, the J gene TRBJ2-3; D possibly corresponds to TRBD2 (5 bases). The CDR3 region has the DNA TGCGCCAGCAGCCAAGAAAGGCGGGCGGGAGATACGCAGTATTTT. It encodes CASSQERRAGDTQYF.